Following are 20 T cell receptor beta chains from one sample sequenced in a study of cytomegalovirus exposure and HLA in healthy donors (TCRdb year 2017). Libraries were constructed by the immunoSEQ multiplex PCR assay. For the multiplex PCR, a mixture combining 60 forward primers for TCR Vbeta segments and 13 reverse primers for TCR Jbeta segments was used. In TCRdb, the immuneACCESS table is reduced to in-frame sequences with V and J assigned. These tables do not hold every clone; where another copy was compared, an unresolved V gene accounts for under half, and the others remain unexplained. The sample profile shows under 200,000 clones; roughly 80% of them were found once. The ten largest clones represent roughly 2% of the sample. The sequenced sample consisted of PBMCs. These receptor sequences come from a human donor in good health.

The chain joins TRBV20-1 to TRBJ2-1, with D hard to call. V lost 5 bases and J lost 9, with 11 bases in between. This CDR3 has 11 residues. CDR1 DFQATT and CDR2 SNEGSKA come from the germline V gene (reference sequence). CDR3 bases: TGCAGTGCTCTTTATTCGAGTGAGCAGTTCTTC. Its translation: CSALYSSEQFF.

The CDR3 nucleotides are TGTGCCAGCAGCGTAGGGATGAACCCAACAGGGGTGGGCACAGATACGCAGTATTTT. Translation gives CASSVGMNPTGVGTDTQYF. The chain combines TRBV9 with TRBJ2-3; 7 nucleotides agree with TRBD1. V was clipped by 0 bases and J by 1 base; unmatched bases: 14. Germline V gives CDR1 SGDLS, CDR2 YYNGEE. This CDR3 contains 19 residues.

The J gene is TRBJ2-7, the V gene TRBV6-5; tentative D call: TRBD1 (7 bases). CDR3 size: 13 residues. V was clipped by 9 bases and J by 1 base, with 13 bases between them. Germline V gives CDR1 MNHEY, CDR2 SVGAGI. The CDR3 DNA follows: TGTGCCAGTCGGCGGGACAGTTCCTACGAGCAGTACTTC. This codes for CASRRDSSYEQYF.

The chain joins TRBV19 to TRBJ1-5, with 9 bases fitting TRBD1. V dropped 5 bases and J dropped 4; count of bases not matched to a gene: 6. This CDR3 has 15 residues. Germline CDR1 is LNHDA and CDR2 is SQIVND (reference sequence). CDR3 nucleotides: TGTGCCAGTAGTGACGGGACAGGGTTAAATCAGCCCCAGCATTTT. Encoded protein: CASSDGTGLNQPQHF.

The chain uses TRBV19 and TRBJ1-5; D may be TRBD1 (6 bases). The CDR3 extends over 15 amino acids. Between the trimmed V and J ends, which lost 6 bases and 4 bases, there was a span of 16 bases. From germline, CDR1 is LNHDA and CDR2 SQIVND (reference sequence). DNA of the CDR3: TGTGCCAGTAGGACGGAGGGGGGGACTAATCAGCCCCAGCATTTT. Protein product: CASRTEGGTNQPQHF.

For this clone: One junction end does not reproduce the germline sequence, and a read error may be involved. V and J are TRBV7-9 and TRBJ2-7; TRBD1 might be the D (6 bases). In germline, CDR1 is SEHNR, CDR2 FQNEAQ (reference sequence). The length of the CDR3 is 15 residues. CDR3 residues: CASTLLQGGSYEQYF. The CDR3 DNA follows: TGTGCCAGCACCTTACTACAGGGTGGGTCCTACGAGCAGTACTTC. The variable domain in full, completed from reference TRBV7-9 and TRBJ2-7, reads DTGVSQNPRHKITKRGQNVTFRCDPISEHNRLYWYRQTLGQGPEFLTYFQNEAQLEKSRLLSDRFSAERPKGSFSTLEIQRTEQGDSAMYLCASTLLQGGSYEQYFGPGTRLTVT.

The CDR3 sequence: CASSSGTYEQYF. The CDR3 bases are TGTGCCAGCAGCTCCGGGACCTACGAGCAGTACTTC. This chain connects TRBV11-3 to TRBJ2-7; D possibly corresponds to TRBD2 (5 bases). Germline V gene lookup returns CDR1 SGHNT and CDR2 YENEEA. The CDR3 sequence is 12 residues long. Trimming pared 4 bases from V and 2 bases from J, leaving 6 bases between.

This clone showed up just once. The gene calls are TRBV9 and TRBJ2-3, with no clear D. V shed 3 bases and J shed 6 bases, with 8 bases lying between them. Germline V gene data show CDR1 as SGDLS and CDR2 as YYNGEE. The CDR3 spans 12 residues. The CDR3 is CASSAFGDTQYF. CDR3 nucleotide sequence: TGTGCCAGCAGCGCCTTCGGGGATACGCAGTATTTT.

The rearrangement joins TRBV7-2 to TRBJ1-1; 7 positions agree with TRBD1. Per germline, CDR1 SGHTA and CDR2 FQGNSA. J lost 0 bases, V lost 2 bases, and 3 bases had no gene match. The CDR3 extends over 15 amino acids. In DNA form, the CDR3 reads TGTGCCAGCAGCTTAACGGGACAGTTGAACACTGAAGCTTTCTTT. Amino acids: CASSLTGQLNTEAFF.

This clone showed up just a few times. This chain links TRBV6-1 with TRBJ1-3; D unclear. The CDR3 totals 15 residues. The germline V and J ends were trimmed by 10 bases and 0 bases, with 16 bases remaining between them. Looked up from germline, CDR1 is MNHNS and CDR2 is SASEGT. The CDR3 sequence: CATQIGIHSGNTIYF. CDR3 sequence (DNA): TGTGCCACCCAAATCGGGATTCACTCTGGAAACACCATATATTTT.

This chain uses TRBV7-9 with TRBJ2-7; D uncertain. Germline V gives CDR1 SEHNR, CDR2 FQNEAQ (reference sequence). V was trimmed by 5 bases and J by 3 bases, leaving 14 bases between them. The CDR3 covers 14 residues. The CDR3 sequence: CASSLPPGHYEQYF. In DNA, the CDR3 is TGTGCCAGCAGCCTACCCCCAGGCCACTACGAGCAGTACTTC.

This clone was found once. The chain employs TRBV4-3 and TRBJ1-3, with D hard to call. V lost 0 bases and J lost 0, with 9 bases in between. The germline gives CDR1 LGHNA, CDR2 YSLEER. The length of the CDR3 is 16 residues. The CDR3 here is CASSQDSPSSGNTIYF. Here the CDR3 DNA reads TGCGCCAGCAGCCAAGATAGCCCGAGCTCTGGAAACACCATATATTTT.

J is TRBJ1-4 and V is TRBV4-3; D possibly corresponds to TRBD1 (6 bases). V was trimmed by 2 bases and J by 9 bases, leaving 10 bases between them. Germline CDR1 reads LGHNA; CDR2 reads YSLEER. The CDR3 extends over 13 amino acids. This chain's CDR3 is CASSQFTGKKLFF. CDR3 bases: TGCGCCAGCAGCCAATTCACAGGGAAAAAACTGTTTTTT.

This clone was recorded a few times. V and J are TRBV6-1 and TRBJ2-3; 10 nucleotides match TRBD1. Germline CDR1 reads MNHNS; CDR2 reads SASEGT. The V and J ends lost 3 bases and 3 bases, in that order; junction bases with no gene match: 9. This CDR3 has 17 residues. CDR3 amino acids: CASSDATGGLPTDTQYF. DNA for the CDR3: TGTGCCAGCAGTGATGCGACAGGGGGCCTTCCTACAGATACGCAGTATTTT.

The chain joins TRBV19 to TRBJ1-6; D is undetermined. The CDR3 spans 15 residues. V was trimmed by 6 bases and J by 1 base, leaving 10 bases between them. The germline CDR1 and CDR2 sequences are LNHDA and SQIVND (reference sequence). The CDR3 DNA follows: TGTGCCAGTAGATTCGGCGGGTCCTATAATTCACCCCTCCACTTT. Translated, it gives CASRFGGSYNSPLHF.

This sequence joins TRBV6-5 and TRBJ2-1; D may be TRBD2 (6 bases). The CDR3 runs to 13 residues. Germline CDR1 MNHEY, CDR2 SVGAGI. Trimming removed 2 bases at V and 10 bases at J, with 12 bases between. For the CDR3, the DNA is TGTGCCAGCAGTTACGTTTCGGGGGACGAGCAGTTCTTC. Protein: CASSYVSGDEQFF.

The chain carries TRBV7-2 and TRBJ2-7; D uncertain. V was trimmed by 5 bases and J by 3 bases, leaving 20 bases between them. The CDR3 runs to 16 residues. Per germline, CDR1 SGHTA and CDR2 FQGNSA. CDR3 bases: TGTGCCAGCAGCCTAAACATCCAAAATCGACACTACGAGCAGTACTTC. This codes for CASSLNIQNRHYEQYF.

This clone has just one count. The CDR3 loop is CASGLVLGKVGNEQFF. DNA of the CDR3: TGTGCTAGTGGTTTGGTACTAGGAAAAGTAGGCAATGAGCAGTTCTTC. The chain has TRBV12-5 and TRBJ2-1, with D perhaps matching TRBD2 (5 bases). The CDR3 contains 16 residues. V was shortened by 0 bases and J by 6 bases, with 15 bases between the two germline ends. Per germline, CDR1 LGHNT and CDR2 FRNRAP.

The chain employs TRBV7-9 and TRBJ2-5; 9 nucleotides align to TRBD1. This CDR3 is built from 14 residues. The germline V gene encodes CDR1 SEHNR and CDR2 FQNEAQ (reference sequence). V lost 3 bases to trimming and J lost 6 bases; unmatched junction nucleotides: 5. In nucleotides, the CDR3 is TGTGCCAGCAGCTTGGGACAGGGTGAAAAGACCCAGTACTTC. Its translation: CASSLGQGEKTQYF.

This clone has just a few counts. The chain carries TRBV4-3 and TRBJ2-2, with D perhaps TRBD2 (6 bases). From germline, CDR1 is LGHNA and CDR2 YSLEER. V dropped 0 bases and J dropped 5 bases, with 13 bases sitting between them. This CDR3 contains 16 residues. The CDR3 DNA sequence: TGCGCCAGCAGCCAAGATTCGGGGACTCGAACCGGGGAGCTGTTTTTT. This encodes CASSQDSGTRTGELFF.